Included here is one T cell receptor (beta chain) sequence, with context. The target antigen is unknown. This CDR3 region has 15 residues. The germline V gene has CDR1 LNHDA and CDR2 SQIVND (reference sequence). Trimming left V 11 bases short and J 8 bases short, with 27 bases between. The source of the sample is a study of cytomegalovirus exposure and HLA in healthy donors. General study results and limits: Rare sequences made up most TCRs, while some public TCRs were found in many donors.

PCR primers comprised 60 Vbeta and 13 Jbeta primers. Sequencing used immunoSEQ multiplex PCR; TCRdb keeps in-frame clones, though not all of them. The data show some 140,000 clones, approximately 70% seen once. Source material: PBMCs. The TCR comes from a human donor in good health. V gene TRBV19 combines with J gene TRBJ1-2; no reliable D call. DNA for the CDR3: TGTGCCTCAACCAACGCCCTGCCCCGAGCACGAGGCTACACCTTC. This encodes CASTNALPRARGYTF.